The 24 T cell receptor beta chains below come from one sample, sequenced in a study of breast tumors, draining lymph nodes, adjacent tissues (dated by TCRdb to about 2016). The library relied on multiplex PCR. These reads were obtained on an Illumina HiSeq 2000. The public reads were quality trimmed at Q25 with fastp and then assembled into clones with MiXCR by TCRdb, keeping productive beta chains. Identical CDR3 proteins give one entry, which carries the most common genes and DNA. The sample table holds under 150,000 distinct CDR3 sequences, of which 21% were seen once. The biggest ten clones account for 2% to 2.5% of the sample. The lymph node samples were taken from the axillary draining lymph nodes of breast cancer patients. Sequencing was carried out using axillary lymph node tissue. These receptor sequences come from a female donor with breast cancer. Some clones in this sample may be carry-over from other donors' samples.

This clonotype was seen repeatedly, ten times or more. The chain recombines TRBV10-3 with TRBJ2-1; weak D call: TRBD2 (6 bases). CDR1 is ENHRY, CDR2 SYGVKD, per germline. The CDR3 runs to 12 residues. V was clipped by 8 bases and J by 6 bases, with 11 bases between them. CDR3 bases: TGTGCCATCGGGGGGAGCGGCAATGAGCAGTTCTTC. It encodes CAIGGSGNEQFF.

At least ten counts were recorded for this clonotype. CDR3 DNA sequence: TGCGCCAGCAGCTTAGACAGGGCCTACGAGCAGTACTTC. This encodes CASSLDRAYEQYF. The V and J genes are TRBV5-1 and TRBJ2-7; 7 bases agree with TRBD1. Germline V gene sequence: CDR1 SGHRS, CDR2 YFSETQ. J lost 2 bases, V lost 2 bases, and 1 base had no gene match. The CDR3 sequence is 13 residues long. The full variable domain, its missing parts supplied by reference TRBV5-1 and TRBJ2-7, is KAGVTQTPRYLIKTRGQQVTLSCSPISGHRSVSWYQQTPGQGLQFLFEYFSETQRNKGNFPGRFSGRQFSNSRSEMNVSTLELGDSALYLCASSLDRAYEQYFGPGTRLTVT.

Ten or more counts support this clonotype. The chain uses TRBV5-1 and TRBJ2-1; D is unclear. Trimming stripped 0 bases from V and 8 bases from J, with 15 bases between. The length of the CDR3 is 15 residues. The germline gives CDR1 SGHRS, CDR2 YFSETQ. Here the CDR3 DNA reads TGCGCCAGCAGCTTGGGAGCAGGCCCTTGGGATGAGCAGTTCTTC. This gives the protein CASSLGAGPWDEQFF.

This clonotype has ten or more counts. The V and J genes are TRBV7-8 and TRBJ2-1; D not certain. Trimming removed 5 bases from V and 0 bases from J, with 5 bases in between. This CDR3 is built from 13 residues. Germline loops: CDR1 SGHVS, CDR2 FQNEAQ. The CDR3 DNA reads TGTGCCAGCAGCCGGGTCTCCTACAATGAGCAGTTCTTC. Its protein is CASSRVSYNEQFF.

On this clonotype itself: A much larger clone sits a single nucleotide away, making a read error possible. The rearrangement joins TRBV5-1 to TRBJ2-7; 8 bases align to TRBD2. V lost 3 bases to trimming and J lost 7 bases; unmatched junction nucleotides: 12. Germline CDR1 and CDR2: SGHRS and YFSETQ. The CDR3 contains 15 residues. Here the CDR3 DNA reads TGCGCCAGCAGCTCTCCACTAGCGGAAGTTGGAGAGCAGTACTTC. Amino acids: CASSSPLAEVGEQYF.

This clonotype has ten or more counts. The CDR3 DNA reads as TGTGCCAGCAGCGAGACTAGCTCTAGCACAGATACGCAGTATTTT. Its translation: CASSETSSSTDTQYF. The V call is TRBV3-1, the J call TRBJ2-3, with TRBD2 matching over 7 bases. CDR1 and CDR2 from the germline V gene are LGHDT and YNNKEL (reference sequence). The CDR3 has 15 residues. V shed 5 bases, J shed 0 bases, and the junction held 5 bases outside the gene matches.

The table lists this clonotype with many counts. The chain joins TRBV13 to TRBJ2-1; 7 bases line up with TRBD2. The CDR3 totals 15 residues. Unmatched junction bases numbered 9, after V lost 3 bases and J lost 7 bases. Germline CDR1 and CDR2: PRHDT and FYEKMQ (reference sequence). The CDR3 bases are TGTGCCAGCAGCTTGGGGGGAGGGCCGTTTAATGAGCAGTTCTTC. Translation: CASSLGGGPFNEQFF.

Many counts were recorded for this clonotype. The V call is TRBV7-2, the J call TRBJ1-3, with D perhaps matching TRBD1 (6 bases). Germline CDR1 is SGHTA and CDR2 is FQGNSA. CDR3 length equals 13 residues. V lost 7 bases to trimming and J lost 0 bases, with 7 bases between them. CDR3 nucleotides: TGTGCCAGCAACAGGGACTCTGGAAACACCATATATTTT. This codes for CASNRDSGNTIYF. Supplemented by reference TRBV7-2 and TRBJ1-3, the full variable domain reads GAGVSQSPSNKVTEKGKDVELRCDPISGHTALYWYRQSLGQGLEFLIYFQGNSAPDKSGLPSDRFSAERTGGSVSTLTIQRTQQEDSAVYLCASNRDSGNTIYFGEGSWLTVV.

This clonotype was counted ten times or more. V is TRBV11-3 and J is TRBJ2-1; either TRBD1 or TRBD2 may supply D (5 bases each). The CDR3 is 13 amino acids. CDR1 SGHNT and CDR2 YENEEA come from the germline V gene. V was shortened by 3 bases and J by 7 bases, with 10 bases between the two germline ends. The CDR3 DNA reads TGTGCCAGCAGCTTGGGGGAGAGAAATGAGCAGTTCTTC. This codes for CASSLGERNEQFF.

This clonotype was counted many times. The chain recombines TRBV27 with TRBJ1-6, with D possibly TRBD1 on 5 matching bases. Per the germline V gene, CDR1 is MNHEY and CDR2 is SMNVEV (reference sequence). The length of the CDR3 is 17 residues. Trimming stripped 0 bases from V and 6 bases from J, with 15 bases between. The CDR3 DNA reads as TGTGCCAGCAGTTTATCTGTAACGTGGGGGGTTAATTCACCCCTCCACTTT. Its protein product is CASSLSVTWGVNSPLHF.

This clonotype came up many times. The genes are TRBV5-4 and TRBJ2-5, with D tentatively TRBD1 (6 bases). The germline V gene encodes CDR1 SGHNT and CDR2 YYREEE (reference sequence). The CDR3 loop spans 14 amino acids. With 0 bases removed from V and 7 bases from J, the gap between germline ends came to 13 bases. The CDR3 reads CASSLGTARGTQYF. The CDR3 nucleotides read TGTGCCAGCAGCTTGGGGACAGCACGGGGGACCCAGTACTTC.

Points on this clonotype: This sequence may be a read error, since a much larger clone differs from it by one base. V usage is TRBV2 and J usage is TRBJ1-3; D gene ambiguous. Germline loops: CDR1 SNHLY, CDR2 FYNNEI. The CDR3 is made up of 13 amino acids. CDR3 residues: CAGSVSSGNTIYF. The CDR3 DNA reads as TGTGCCGGCAGTGTCAGCTCTGGAAACACCATATATTTT.

This clonotype was found many times. J is TRBJ1-6 and V is TRBV29-1, with TRBD1 identical over 7 bases. Germline V gene data show CDR1 as SQVTM and CDR2 as ANQGSEA. This CDR3 comprises 14 residues. Here the CDR3 DNA reads TGCAGTGTGGGGGGCCGGGACAGCAATTCACCCCTCCACTTT. Translation: CSVGGRDSNSPLHF.

The gene calls are TRBV20-1 and TRBJ1-1, with D maybe TRBD1 (6 bases). CDR3 length equals 14 residues. V was trimmed by 6 bases and J by 3 bases, leaving 17 bases between them. Germline CDR1 and CDR2: DFQATT and SNEGSKA (reference sequence). The chain's CDR3 is CSAFPGAGDTEAFF. DNA for the CDR3: TGCAGTGCCTTCCCAGGGGCAGGGGACACTGAAGCTTTCTTT.

To note about this clonotype: A clone one base away is much larger, so this may be a read error. The chain couples TRBV12-3 or TRBV12-4 to TRBJ2-1; 8 bases align to TRBD1. Trimming took 7 bases from V and 9 from J; bases not matched to a gene: 8. The CDR3 consists of 13 residues. The CDR3 region is CASIKDRVSEQFF. The CDR3, as DNA: TGTGCCAGCATCAAGGACAGGGTTAGTGAGCAGTTCTTC.

This clonotype appeared many times. The chain has TRBV28 and TRBJ2-3, with D possibly being TRBD2 (6 bases). V lost 7 bases, J lost 3 bases, and 14 bases lay in between. Per the germline V gene, CDR1 is MDHEN and CDR2 is SYDVKM. CDR3 size: 14 residues. DNA for the CDR3: TGTGCCAGCAACCCCCTTCTAGCGACAGATACGCAGTATTTT. This translates into CASNPLLATDTQYF.

This clonotype was observed many times. The chain combines TRBV20-1 with TRBJ2-3, with TRBD1 as a possible D gene (6 bases). The CDR3 runs 16 residues. Trimming removed 3 bases from V and 5 bases from J, with 21 bases in between. Germline V CDR1 and CDR2: DFQATT, SNEGSKA (reference sequence). The CDR3 spells CSASPRGAGVRDTQYF. The CDR3 nucleotides read TGCAGTGCTAGTCCTAGAGGGGCAGGGGTGAGAGATACGCAGTATTTT.

In this sample, this clonotype turned up many times. The J gene is TRBJ1-2, the V gene TRBV20-1, with D possibly matching TRBD1 (5 bases). From germline, CDR1 is DFQATT and CDR2 SNEGSKA (reference sequence). The CDR3 covers 14 residues. V was cut by 0 bases and J by 1 base, with 9 bases left in between. The CDR3, as DNA: TGCAGTGCTAGAGATACGACAGATAACTATGGCTACACCTTC. This gives the protein CSARDTTDNYGYTF.

A note on this clonotype: This clone may be a read error of a much larger clone one base away. The missing conserved phenylalanine or tryptophan at the end of this CDR3 makes a read error likely. Because the CDR3's place on the DNA is in doubt, the DNA is left out and the CDR3 is given as listed by TCRdb. The chain combines TRBV14 with TRBJ1-2. The CDR3 has 14 amino acids, counting both end residues. The germline V gene encodes CDR1 SGHDN and CDR2 FVKESK. CDR3 region: CASSQDANFLTSTL.

As regards this clonotype: A much larger clone sits a single nucleotide away, making a read error possible. This sequence joins TRBV7-2 and TRBJ1-2; D unclear. The CDR3 covers 15 residues. Trimming stripped 5 bases from V and 4 bases from J, with 17 bases between. From germline, CDR1 is SGHTA and CDR2 FQGNSA. The CDR3 reads CASSPGVTQTYGYTF. The CDR3 DNA follows: TGTGCCAGCAGCCCCGGGGTGACACAAACCTATGGCTACACCTTC.

This clonotype was picked up many times. The chain links TRBV7-2 to TRBJ2-7; 8 bases match TRBD1. The germline V gene encodes CDR1 SGHTA and CDR2 FQGNSA. The CDR3 extends over 15 amino acids. V dropped 1 base and J dropped 5; count of bases not matched to a gene: 7. The chain's CDR3 is CASSLERQGLDEQYF. The DNA for the CDR3 is TGTGCCAGCAGCTTAGAGCGACAGGGGCTGGACGAGCAGTACTTC.

This clonotype has ten or more counts. The chain combines TRBV30 with TRBJ2-5; D remains unclear. Trimming removed 2 bases from V and 5 bases from J, with 6 bases in between. CDR1 and CDR2 from the germline V gene are GTSNPN and SVGIG (reference sequence). CDR3 length: 11 residues. The CDR3 loop is CAWSPQETQYF. The DNA for the CDR3 is TGTGCCTGGAGTCCGCAGGAGACCCAGTACTTC.

About this clonotype: A much larger clone sits a single nucleotide away, making a read error possible. The rearrangement links TRBV28 to TRBJ1-2, with a possible D match to TRBD1 (5 bases). The CDR3 consists of 14 residues. Trimming took off 3 bases at V and 7 bases at J, with 15 bases between the two ends. CDR1 and CDR2 from the germline V gene are MDHEN and SYDVKM. The CDR3 is CASSFLRKGSGYTF. CDR3 bases: TGTGCCAGCAGTTTCTTAAGGAAGGGGAGTGGCTACACCTTC.

This clonotype was detected many times. The V gene is TRBV7-9, the J gene TRBJ2-5; TRBD1 matches 7 bases. The CDR3 runs to 17 residues. J lost 3 bases, V lost 2 bases, and 12 bases had no gene match. The germline gives CDR1 SEHNR, CDR2 FQNEAQ (reference sequence). CDR3 nucleotide sequence: TGTGCCAGCAGCTTACGGGCGACCGGGACAGCAAAAGAGACCCAGTACTTC. It yields the protein CASSLRATGTAKETQYF.